This entry lists 12 T cell receptor beta chains sequenced from one sample in a study of blood T cell repertoires in COVID-19. Generated by immunoSEQ multiplex PCR, the TCRdb table keeps only in-frame clones and is missing some. The sample holds approximately 350,000 clones, more than 80% seen once. Material: peripheral blood. The source of these receptors is a man in his forties with acute or convalescent COVID-19.

Here the CDR3 DNA reads TGTGCCAGCAATCGGGGTACAGATACGCAGTATTTT. Translated: CASNRGTDTQYF. The V gene is TRBV13, the J gene TRBJ2-3; the D gene is possibly TRBD2 (5 bases). V was clipped by 7 bases and J by 3 bases, with 8 bases between them. This CDR3 is 12 amino acids long. The germline CDR1 and CDR2 sequences are PRHDT and FYEKMQ (reference sequence).

The chain joins TRBV5-1 to TRBJ2-3; TRBD1 is a possible D gene (5 bases). From germline, CDR1 is SGHRS and CDR2 YFSETQ. V lost 3 bases to trimming and J lost 1 base, with 12 bases between them. This CDR3 has 15 amino acids. In DNA, the CDR3 is TGCGCCAGCAGCTCGCGGACATCCCGCACAGATACGCAGTATTTT. Translation: CASSSRTSRTDTQYF.

The gene calls are TRBV3-1 (or the pseudogene TRBV3-2) and TRBJ2-2; maybe TRBD1 (6 bases). CDR1 LGHDT and CDR2 YNNKEL come from the germline V gene (reference sequence). V was clipped by 0 bases and J by 2 bases, with 19 bases between them. This CDR3 is 19 amino acids long. The CDR3 here is CASSQDRVYGRGNTGELFF. The CDR3 nucleotides read TGTGCCAGCAGCCAAGATCGAGTCTACGGCAGGGGTAACACCGGGGAGCTGTTTTTT.

This chain joins TRBV7-3 and TRBJ1-2; D not resolved. The CDR3 covers 19 residues. Germline CDR1 is SGHTA and CDR2 is FQGTGA. Between the trimmed V and J ends, which lost 3 bases and 4 bases, there was a span of 27 bases. The CDR3 nucleotides are TGTGCCAGCAGCTTTGCGAAACCCTCCACGACTTCAAACGGCTATGGCTACACCTTC. This translates into CASSFAKPSTTSNGYGYTF.

This chain joins TRBV24-1 and TRBJ2-3, with TRBD2 matching 8 bases. The J segment lost 0 bases and the V segment lost 0 bases, leaving 4 bases of the junction unmatched. The CDR3 extends over 17 amino acids. Germline CDR1 KGHDR, CDR2 SFDVKD. CDR3 protein: CATSDLFSGTSTDTQYF. As DNA, the CDR3 is TGTGCCACCAGTGATTTGTTTAGCGGGACCAGCACAGATACGCAGTATTTT.

The V call is TRBV11-2, the J call TRBJ2-1; TRBD2 agrees at 9 bases. CDR1 and CDR2 (germline): SGHAT, FQNNGV. Trimming took 3 bases from V and 0 from J; bases not matched to a gene: 9. The CDR3 consists of 18 residues. CDR3 nucleotide sequence: TGTGCCAGCAGCTTTTATCGAGCGGGAGGCGACTCCTACAATGAGCAGTTCTTC. Protein sequence: CASSFYRAGGDSYNEQFF.

The V call is TRBV6-4, the J call TRBJ2-1, with 13 bases lining up with TRBD2. The CDR3 consists of 15 residues. Looked up from germline, CDR1 is MRHNA and CDR2 is SNTAGT. The ends lost 6 bases at V and 9 bases at J; junction bases unmatched: 8. CDR3 in DNA: TGTGCCAGCAGCGTACTAGCGGGAGGGTCTGTTGAGCAGTTCTTC. Its translation: CASSVLAGGSVEQFF.

V gene TRBV6-5 combines with J gene TRBJ2-7; 7 bases line up with TRBD1. V gave up 5 bases and J gave up 4 bases; unmatched junction bases: 8. Germline V CDR1 and CDR2: MNHEY, SVGAGI. This CDR3 is built from 14 residues. The CDR3 spells CASSTVGGGYEQYF. The CDR3 DNA follows: TGTGCCAGCAGTACGGTAGGGGGCGGATACGAGCAGTACTTC.

The gene calls are TRBV30 and TRBJ2-5; D gene unclear. The CDR3 runs to 11 residues. Germline CDR1 is GTSNPN and CDR2 is SVGIG (reference sequence). Between the trimmed V and J ends, which lost 0 bases and 9 bases, there was a span of 8 bases. The CDR3 is CAWSVNRAQYF. CDR3 coding DNA: TGTGCCTGGAGTGTAAATAGAGCCCAGTACTTC.

This clone was found once. The chain employs TRBV27 and TRBJ1-2, with a possible D match to TRBD1 (6 bases). CDR3 size: 15 residues. V lost 5 bases to trimming and J lost 1 base, with 14 bases between them. Germline V gene lookup returns CDR1 MNHEY and CDR2 SMNVEV (reference sequence). The CDR3 DNA reads as TGTGCCAGCAGTCGCCGGGGGGGGCTTAACTATGGCTACACCTTC. Its protein product is CASSRRGGLNYGYTF.

The chain joins TRBV29-1 to TRBJ1-5, with 11 positions matching TRBD1. Looked up from germline, CDR1 is SQVTM and CDR2 is ANQGSEA. Unmatched junction bases numbered 1, after V lost 1 base and J lost 8 bases. The CDR3 sequence is 13 residues long. CDR3 protein: CSVEGTGGEPQHF. The CDR3 DNA is TGCAGCGTTGAAGGGACAGGGGGCGAGCCCCAGCATTTT.

J is TRBJ2-3 and V is TRBV29-1; 8 bases are shared with TRBD2. V trimming: 6 bases; J trimming: 4 bases; junction bases outside the gene matches: 12. Germline CDR1 SQVTM, CDR2 ANQGSEA. There are 15 residues in the CDR3. Here the CDR3 reads CSVVVASGSADTQYF. CDR3 nucleotides: TGCAGCGTCGTGGTGGCTAGCGGGTCGGCAGATACGCAGTATTTT.